The entry below describes one T cell receptor beta chain. What it recognizes is unknown. Losses at the gene ends were 6 bases for V and 4 bases for J; bases not matched to a gene: 12. The length of the CDR3 is 15 residues. Germline lookup yields CDR1 MNHNS and CDR2 SASEGT. The data originate from a study of vaccination and CD4 T cells after COVID-19. Study background: The convalescent population consisted of six males and four females, two of whom were of Hispanic ethnicity.

The Oncomine TCR Beta short-read assay sequenced DNA from cultured CD4+ T cells. Using its own MiXCR run on the PCR reads, TCRdb lists one record per CDR3 protein. Of under 20,000 distinct CDR3 sequences in the sample, 26% were seen once. Specified treatment: approximately nine-day PBMC culture with coronavirus spike peptide pools or control peptides (ViraFEST assay). The TCR originated in a human donor with COVID-19. The genes are TRBV6-1 and TRBJ2-7, with 7 positions matching TRBD1. Material: cultured CD4+ T cells from blood. CDR3 sequence (DNA): TGTGCCAGCAGCCCTCCAGGGGGTTTTGTTTACGAGCAGTACTTC. Protein product: CASSPPGGFVYEQYF.